This T cell receptor (beta chain) was captured by sequencing in a study of tumor-infiltrating lymphocytes in primary liver carcinoma. On the study more broadly: Ranging in age from 30 to 69 years, the patients were men and women. Tumor staging was T1-T3 N0M0; sizes spanned roughly 4.2 to 10 cm across.

From 500 ng total RNA, TCR beta cDNA was generated with a primer in the constant region. Sequencing libraries for TCR beta derived from three nested multiplex PCR rounds that used slightly modified ARM-PCR. With TRBV1-TRBV30 forward primers and a C-beta reverse primer, the first two PCR rounds were run for 10 to 11 cycles each. TCRdb reprocessed the multiplex PCR reads via MiXCR and lists one record per CDR3 protein. Among 95,000 to 100,000 distinct CDR3 sequences listed, approximately 70% were seen once. The germline gives CDR1 MNHNY, CDR2 SVGAGI (reference sequence). CDR3 size: 15 residues. The source material, about 18-31 mg of unsorted bulk tissue, was used to co-extract RNA and DNA. HBV chronically infected the treatment-naive patients. Sampling was performed at five separate regions of each tumor. In regard to this clonotype: Its ends do not fully match the called genes, so a read error is possible.

The TCR sequence derives from a woman aged 55-75 years with primary liver carcinoma and hepatitis B virus infection. This sequence joins TRBV6-6 and TRBJ2-7; 9 bases agree with TRBD2. Sequenced material: liver tumor tissue from sampling region 2. This sample's subset: tumor region T2, inferior pole. CDR3 sequence: CASSYSGSGSYKQYF. The CDR3, as DNA: TGTGCCAGCAGTTATTCAGGTAGCGGGAGCTACAAGCAGTACTTC.